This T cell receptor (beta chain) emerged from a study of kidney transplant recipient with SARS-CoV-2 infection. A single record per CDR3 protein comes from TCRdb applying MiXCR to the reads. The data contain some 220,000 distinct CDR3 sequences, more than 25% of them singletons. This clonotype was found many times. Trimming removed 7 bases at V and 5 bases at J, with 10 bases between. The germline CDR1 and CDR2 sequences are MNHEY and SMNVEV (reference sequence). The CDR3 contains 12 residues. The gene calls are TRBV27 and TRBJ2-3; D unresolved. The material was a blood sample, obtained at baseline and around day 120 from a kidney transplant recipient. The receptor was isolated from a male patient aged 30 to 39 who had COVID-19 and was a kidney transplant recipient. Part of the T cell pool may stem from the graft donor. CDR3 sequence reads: CASKRTGDTQYF. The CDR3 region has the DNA TGTGCCAGCAAGAGGACGGGAGATACGCAGTATTTT.